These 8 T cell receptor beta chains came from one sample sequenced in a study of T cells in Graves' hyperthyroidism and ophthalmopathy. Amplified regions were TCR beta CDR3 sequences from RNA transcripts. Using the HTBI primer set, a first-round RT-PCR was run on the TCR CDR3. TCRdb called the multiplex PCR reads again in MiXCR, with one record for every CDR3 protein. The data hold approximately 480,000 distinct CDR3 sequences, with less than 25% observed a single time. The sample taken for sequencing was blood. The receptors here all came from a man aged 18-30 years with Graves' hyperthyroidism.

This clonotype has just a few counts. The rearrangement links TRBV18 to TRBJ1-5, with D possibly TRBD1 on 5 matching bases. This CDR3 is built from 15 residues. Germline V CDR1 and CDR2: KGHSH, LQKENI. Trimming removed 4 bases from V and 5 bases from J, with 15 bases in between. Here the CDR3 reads CASSLYAGSDQPQHF. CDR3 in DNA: TGTGCCAGCTCACTTTATGCAGGGAGTGATCAGCCCCAGCATTTT.

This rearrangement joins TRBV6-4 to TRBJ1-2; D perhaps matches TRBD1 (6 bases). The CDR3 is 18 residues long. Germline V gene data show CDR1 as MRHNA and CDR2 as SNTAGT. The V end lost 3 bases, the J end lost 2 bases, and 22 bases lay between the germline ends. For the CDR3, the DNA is TGTGCCAGCAGTGATTGGAGTCGAGCCACAGGGCTCAACTATGGCTACACCTTC. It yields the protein CASSDWSRATGLNYGYTF.

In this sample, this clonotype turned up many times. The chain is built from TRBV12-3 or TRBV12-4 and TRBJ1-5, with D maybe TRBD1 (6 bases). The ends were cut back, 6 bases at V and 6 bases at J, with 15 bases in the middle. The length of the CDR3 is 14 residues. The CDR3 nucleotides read TGTGCCAGCAGGATAGGGGAACAGGGTCAGCCCCAGCATTTT. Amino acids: CASRIGEQGQPQHF.

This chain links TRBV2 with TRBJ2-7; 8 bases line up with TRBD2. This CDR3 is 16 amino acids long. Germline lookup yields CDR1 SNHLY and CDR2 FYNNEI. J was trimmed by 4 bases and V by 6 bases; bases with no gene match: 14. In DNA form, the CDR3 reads TGTGCCAGCAGGCCCAGCGGGAGAGGTAATTCGTACGAGCAGTACTTC. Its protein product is CASRPSGRGNSYEQYF.

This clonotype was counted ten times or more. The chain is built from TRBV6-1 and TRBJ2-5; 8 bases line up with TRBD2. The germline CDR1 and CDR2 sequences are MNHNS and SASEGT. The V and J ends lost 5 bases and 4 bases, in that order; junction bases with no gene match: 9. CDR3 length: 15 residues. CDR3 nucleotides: TGTGCCAGCAGTCGGACCGGGACTAGTGGAGAGACCCAGTACTTC. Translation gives CASSRTGTSGETQYF.

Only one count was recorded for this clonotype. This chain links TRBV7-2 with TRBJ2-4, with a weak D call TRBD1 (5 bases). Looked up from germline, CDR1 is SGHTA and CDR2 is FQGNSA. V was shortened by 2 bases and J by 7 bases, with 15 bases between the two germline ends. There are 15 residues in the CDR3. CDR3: CASSLSPQGWNIQYF. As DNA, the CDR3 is TGTGCCAGCAGCTTATCCCCCCAGGGTTGGAACATTCAGTACTTC. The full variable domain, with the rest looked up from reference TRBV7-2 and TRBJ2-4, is GAGVSQSPSNKVTEKGKDVELRCDPISGHTALYWYRQSLGQGLEFLIYFQGNSAPDKSGLPSDRFSAERTGGSVSTLTIQRTQQEDSAVYLCASSLSPQGWNIQYFGAGTRLSVL.

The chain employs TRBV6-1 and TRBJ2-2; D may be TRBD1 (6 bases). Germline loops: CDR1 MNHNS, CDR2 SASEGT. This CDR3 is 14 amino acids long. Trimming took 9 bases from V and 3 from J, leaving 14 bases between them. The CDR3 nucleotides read TGTGCCAGTCGAGCAGGGGCCCACACCGGGGAGCTGTTTTTT. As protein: CASRAGAHTGELFF.

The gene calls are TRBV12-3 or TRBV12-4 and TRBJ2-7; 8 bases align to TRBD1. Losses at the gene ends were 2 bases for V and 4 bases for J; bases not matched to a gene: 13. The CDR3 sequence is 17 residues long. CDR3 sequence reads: CASSLWTGSPNGYEQYF. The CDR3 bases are TGTGCCAGCAGTTTATGGACAGGGAGTCCTAATGGGTACGAGCAGTACTTC.